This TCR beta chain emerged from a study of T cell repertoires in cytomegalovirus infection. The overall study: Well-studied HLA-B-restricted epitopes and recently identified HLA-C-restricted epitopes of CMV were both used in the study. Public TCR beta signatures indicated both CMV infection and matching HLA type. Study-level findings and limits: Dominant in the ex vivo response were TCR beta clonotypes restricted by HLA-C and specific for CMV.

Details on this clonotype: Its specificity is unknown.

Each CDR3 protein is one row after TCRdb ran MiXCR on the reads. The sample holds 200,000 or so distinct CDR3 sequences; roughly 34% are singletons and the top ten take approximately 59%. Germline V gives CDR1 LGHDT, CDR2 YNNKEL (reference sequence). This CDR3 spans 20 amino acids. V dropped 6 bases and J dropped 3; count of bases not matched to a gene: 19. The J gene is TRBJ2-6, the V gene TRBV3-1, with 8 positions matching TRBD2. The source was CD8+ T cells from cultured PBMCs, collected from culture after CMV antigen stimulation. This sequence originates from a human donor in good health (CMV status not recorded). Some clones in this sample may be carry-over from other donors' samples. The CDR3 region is CASRFLMGERERSGANVLTF. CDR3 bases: TGTGCCAGCAGGTTTTTGATGGGGGAGCGGGAGAGAAGTGGGGCCAACGTCCTGACTTTC.